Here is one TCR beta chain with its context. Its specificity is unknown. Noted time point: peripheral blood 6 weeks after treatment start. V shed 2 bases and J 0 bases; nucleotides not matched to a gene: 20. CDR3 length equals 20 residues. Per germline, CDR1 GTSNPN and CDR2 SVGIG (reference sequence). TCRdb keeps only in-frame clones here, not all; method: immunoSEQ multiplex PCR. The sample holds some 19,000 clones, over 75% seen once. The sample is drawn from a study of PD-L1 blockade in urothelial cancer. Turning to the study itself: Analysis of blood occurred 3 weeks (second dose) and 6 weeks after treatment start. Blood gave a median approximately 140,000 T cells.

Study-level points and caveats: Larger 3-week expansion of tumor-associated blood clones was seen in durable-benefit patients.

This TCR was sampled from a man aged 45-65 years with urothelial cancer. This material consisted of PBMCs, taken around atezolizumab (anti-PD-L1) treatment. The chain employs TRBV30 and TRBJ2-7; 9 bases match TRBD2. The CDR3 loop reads CAWSSTLWASGISSSYEQYF. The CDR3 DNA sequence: TGTGCCTGGAGTTCGACCCTCTGGGCTAGCGGGATCTCATCCTCCTACGAGCAGTACTTC. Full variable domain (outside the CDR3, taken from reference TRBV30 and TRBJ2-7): SQTIHQWPATLVQPVGSPLSLECTVEGTSNPNLYWYRQAAGRGLQLLFYSVGIGQISSEVPQNLSASRPQDRQFILSSKKLLLSDSGFYLCAWSSTLWASGISSSYEQYFGPGTRLTVT.